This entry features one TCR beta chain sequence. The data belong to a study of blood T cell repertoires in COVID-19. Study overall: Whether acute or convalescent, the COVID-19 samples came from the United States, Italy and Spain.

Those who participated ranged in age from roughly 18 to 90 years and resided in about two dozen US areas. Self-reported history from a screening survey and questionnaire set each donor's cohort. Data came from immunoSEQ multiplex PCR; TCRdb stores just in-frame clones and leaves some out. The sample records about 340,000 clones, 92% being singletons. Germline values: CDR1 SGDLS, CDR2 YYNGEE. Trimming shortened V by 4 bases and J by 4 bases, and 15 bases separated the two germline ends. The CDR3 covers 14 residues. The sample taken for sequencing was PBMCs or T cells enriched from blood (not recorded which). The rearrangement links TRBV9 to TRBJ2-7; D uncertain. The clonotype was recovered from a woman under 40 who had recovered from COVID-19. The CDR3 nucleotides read TGTGCCAGCAGCCCCCCGTATGGCTCTTACGAGCAGTACTTC. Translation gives CASSPPYGSYEQYF. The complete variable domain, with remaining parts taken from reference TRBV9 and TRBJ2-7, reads DSGVTQTPKHLITATGQRVTLRCSPRSGDLSVYWYQQSLDQGLQFLIQYYNGEERAKGNILERFSAQQFPDLHSELNLSSLELGDSALYFCASSPPYGSYEQYFGPGTRLTVT.